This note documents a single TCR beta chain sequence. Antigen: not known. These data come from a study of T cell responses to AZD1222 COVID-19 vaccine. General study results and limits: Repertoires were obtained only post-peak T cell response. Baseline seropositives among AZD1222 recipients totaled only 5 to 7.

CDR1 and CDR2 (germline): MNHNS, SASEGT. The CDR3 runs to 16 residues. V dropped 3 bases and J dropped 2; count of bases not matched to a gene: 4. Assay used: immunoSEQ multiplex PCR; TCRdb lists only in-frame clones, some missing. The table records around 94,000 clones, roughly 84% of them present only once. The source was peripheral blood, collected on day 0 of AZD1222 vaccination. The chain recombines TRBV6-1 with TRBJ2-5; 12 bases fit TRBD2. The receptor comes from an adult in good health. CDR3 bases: TGTGCCAGCAGTGATTCGGGACTAGCGGGTCAAGAGACCCAGTACTTC. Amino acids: CASSDSGLAGQETQYF.